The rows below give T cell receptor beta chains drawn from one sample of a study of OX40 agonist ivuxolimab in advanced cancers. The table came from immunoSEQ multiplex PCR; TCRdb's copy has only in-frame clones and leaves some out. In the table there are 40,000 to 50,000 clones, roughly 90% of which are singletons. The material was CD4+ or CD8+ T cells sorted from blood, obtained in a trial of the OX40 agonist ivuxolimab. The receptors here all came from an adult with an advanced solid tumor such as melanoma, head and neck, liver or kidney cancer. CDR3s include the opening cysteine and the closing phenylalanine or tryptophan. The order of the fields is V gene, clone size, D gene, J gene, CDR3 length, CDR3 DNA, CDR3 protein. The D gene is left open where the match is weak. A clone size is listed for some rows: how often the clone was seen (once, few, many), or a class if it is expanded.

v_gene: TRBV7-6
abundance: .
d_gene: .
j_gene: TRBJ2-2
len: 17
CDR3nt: TGTGCCAGCAGCTTACGGACGGGGGTGACCGGGACCGGGGAGCTGTTTTTT
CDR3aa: CASSLRTGVTGTGELFF

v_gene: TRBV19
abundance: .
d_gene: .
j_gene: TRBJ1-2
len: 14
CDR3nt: TGTGCCAGTAGTATTACCGGGGAGGGCTATGGCTACACCTTC
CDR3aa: CASSITGEGYGYTF

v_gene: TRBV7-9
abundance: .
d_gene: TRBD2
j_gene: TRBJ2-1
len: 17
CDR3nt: TGTGCCAGCAGCTCCCCGATAGCGGGAGGGCCCCCGGATGAGCAGTTCTTC
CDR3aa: CASSSPIAGGPPDEQFF

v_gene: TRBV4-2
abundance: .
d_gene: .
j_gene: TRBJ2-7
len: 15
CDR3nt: TGTGCCAGCAGCCAAGTTGTGCAGGGAACTTACGAGCAGTACTTC
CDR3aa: CASSQVVQGTYEQYF

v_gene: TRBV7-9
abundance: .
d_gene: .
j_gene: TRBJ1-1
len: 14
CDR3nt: TGTGCCAGCAGCTTAGCAGGGGCCCTCGCTGAAGCTTTCTTT
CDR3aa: CASSLAGALAEAFF

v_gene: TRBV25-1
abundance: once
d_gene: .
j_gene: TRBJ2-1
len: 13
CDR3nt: TGTGCCAGCAGTGAGCAGGGTCCCAACGAGCAGTTCTTC
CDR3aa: CASSEQGPNEQFF

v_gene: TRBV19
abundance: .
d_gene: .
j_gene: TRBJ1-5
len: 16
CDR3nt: TGTGCCAGTAGTCCCCAGACAGGAGCTCTCAATCAGCCCCAGCATTTT
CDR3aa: CASSPQTGALNQPQHF

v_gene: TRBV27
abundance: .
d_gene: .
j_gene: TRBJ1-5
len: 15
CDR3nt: TGTGCCAGCAGACAGTTCGGCTATAGCAATCAGCCCCAGCATTTT
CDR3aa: CASRQFGYSNQPQHF

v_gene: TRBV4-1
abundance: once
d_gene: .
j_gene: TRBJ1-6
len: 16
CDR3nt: TGCGCCAGCAGCCAAGAGGCAGGGTACTATAATTCACCCCTCCACTTT
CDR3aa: CASSQEAGYYNSPLHF

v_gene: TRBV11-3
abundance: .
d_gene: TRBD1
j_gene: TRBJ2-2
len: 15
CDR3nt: TGTGCCAGTAAACCCCGGACAGGCATAGGCGGGGAGCTGTTTTTT
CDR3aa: CASKPRTGIGGELFF

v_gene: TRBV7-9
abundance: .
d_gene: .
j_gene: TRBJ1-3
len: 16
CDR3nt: TGTGCCAGCAGTGGTAGCAAGGACGGGTCTGGAAACACCATATATTTT
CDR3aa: CASSGSKDGSGNTIYF

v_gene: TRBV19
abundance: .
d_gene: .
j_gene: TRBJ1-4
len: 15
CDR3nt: TGTGCCAGTACCCCGGTGGGGGGCGTGGATGAAAAACTGTTTTTT
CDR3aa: CASTPVGGVDEKLFF

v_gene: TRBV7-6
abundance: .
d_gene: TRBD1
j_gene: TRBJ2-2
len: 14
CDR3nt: TGTGCCAGCAGCTCCAGGGGGCTCACCGGGGAGCTGTTTTTT
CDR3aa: CASSSRGLTGELFF

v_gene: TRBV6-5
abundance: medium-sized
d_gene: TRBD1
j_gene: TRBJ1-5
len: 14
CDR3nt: TGTGCCAGCAGTTACGGACAGGGTGTAGAGCCCCAGCATTTT
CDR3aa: CASSYGQGVEPQHF

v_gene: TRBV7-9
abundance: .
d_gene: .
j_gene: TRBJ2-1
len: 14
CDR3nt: TGTGCCAGCAGCTTAGATCCGACTAGCAATGAGCAGTTCTTC
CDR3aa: CASSLDPTSNEQFF

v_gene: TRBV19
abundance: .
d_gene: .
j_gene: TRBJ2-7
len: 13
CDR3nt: TGTGCCAGTAGTATCGGCATGGGCTACGAGCAGTACTTC
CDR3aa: CASSIGMGYEQYF

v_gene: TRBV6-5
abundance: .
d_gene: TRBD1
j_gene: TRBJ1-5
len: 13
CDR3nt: TGTGCCAGCAGTGGGGACAGGCTCTCGCCCCAGCATTTT
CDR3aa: CASSGDRLSPQHF

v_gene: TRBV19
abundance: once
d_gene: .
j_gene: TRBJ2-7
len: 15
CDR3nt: TGTGCCAGTAGTATCGAGACAGGTCCCTACTACGAGCAGTACTTC
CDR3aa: CASSIETGPYYEQYF

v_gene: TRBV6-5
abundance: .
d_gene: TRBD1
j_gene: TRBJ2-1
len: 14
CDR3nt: TGTGCCAGCAGACGACAGGGGTCCCTCAATGAGCAGTTCTTC
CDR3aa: CASRRQGSLNEQFF

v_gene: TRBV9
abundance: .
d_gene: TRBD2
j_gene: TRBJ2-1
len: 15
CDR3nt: TGTGCCAGCAGCTCCACTAGCGGGAGGGCCCTTGAGCAGTTCTTC
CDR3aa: CASSSTSGRALEQFF

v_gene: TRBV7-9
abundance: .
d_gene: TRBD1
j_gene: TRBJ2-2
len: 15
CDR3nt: TGTGCCAGCAGCGACAGGGGTCCGAACACCGGGGAGCTGTTTTTT
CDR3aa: CASSDRGPNTGELFF

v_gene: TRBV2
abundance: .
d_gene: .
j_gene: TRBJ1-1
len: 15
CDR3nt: TGTGCCAGCAGTGAAGCGGAAGGGCGCTCCGCTGAAGCTTTCTTT
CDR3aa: CASSEAEGRSAEAFF

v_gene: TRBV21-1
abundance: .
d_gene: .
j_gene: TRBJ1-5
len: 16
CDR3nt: TGTGCCAGCAGCAAGAGACAGGCCAATTTCAATCAGCCCCAGCATTTT
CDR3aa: CASSKRQANFNQPQHF

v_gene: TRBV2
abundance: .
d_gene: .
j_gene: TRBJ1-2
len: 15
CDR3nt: TGTGCCAGCCCGGCGGGGAAACCAGGGGCCTATGGCTACACCTTC
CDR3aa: CASPAGKPGAYGYTF

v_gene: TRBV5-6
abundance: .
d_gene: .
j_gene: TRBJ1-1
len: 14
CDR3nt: TGTGCCAGCAGCGGGACGGGACTGAACACTGAAGCTTTCTTT
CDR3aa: CASSGTGLNTEAFF

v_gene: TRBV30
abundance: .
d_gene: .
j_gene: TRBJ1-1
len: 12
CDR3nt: TGTGCCTGGACGGAAGGGAACACTGAAGCTTTCTTT
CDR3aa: CAWTEGNTEAFF

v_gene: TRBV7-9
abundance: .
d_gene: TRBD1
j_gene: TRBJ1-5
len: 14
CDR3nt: TGTGCCAGCAGCTTAGATCAGGGGGCCGGACCCCAGCATTTT
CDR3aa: CASSLDQGAGPQHF

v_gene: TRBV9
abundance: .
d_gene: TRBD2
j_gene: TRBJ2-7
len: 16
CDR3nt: TGTGCCAGCAGCGCAGACTCGGCGGGAGGGCTATACGAGCAGTACTTC
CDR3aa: CASSADSAGGLYEQYF

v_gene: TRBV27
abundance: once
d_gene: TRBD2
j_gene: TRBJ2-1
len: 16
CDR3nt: TGTGCCAGCAGTTTATTGTCGGGAGGGCCCAGCGATGAGCAGTTCTTC
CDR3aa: CASSLLSGGPSDEQFF

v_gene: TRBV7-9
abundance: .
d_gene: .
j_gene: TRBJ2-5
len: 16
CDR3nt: TGTGCCAGCATGTGGGGCGCCGGAGGGCGGAAACAGACCCAGTACTTC
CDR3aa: CASMWGAGGRKQTQYF

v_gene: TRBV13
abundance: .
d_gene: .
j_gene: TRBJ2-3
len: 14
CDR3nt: TGTGCCAGCAGCTTAGACTATGACACAGATACGCAGTATTTT
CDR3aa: CASSLDYDTDTQYF